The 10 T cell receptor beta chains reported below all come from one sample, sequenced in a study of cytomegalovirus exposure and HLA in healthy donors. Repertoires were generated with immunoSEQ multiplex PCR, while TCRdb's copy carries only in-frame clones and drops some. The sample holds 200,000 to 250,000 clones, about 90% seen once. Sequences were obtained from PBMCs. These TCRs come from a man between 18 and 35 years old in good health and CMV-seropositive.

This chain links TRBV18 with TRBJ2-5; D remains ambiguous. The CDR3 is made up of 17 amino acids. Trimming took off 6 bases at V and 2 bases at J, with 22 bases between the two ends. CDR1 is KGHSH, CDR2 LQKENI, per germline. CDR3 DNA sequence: TGTGCCAGCTCGCCGTCCGGCGTCCCGAATACACAAGAGACCCAGTACTTC. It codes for CASSPSGVPNTQETQYF.

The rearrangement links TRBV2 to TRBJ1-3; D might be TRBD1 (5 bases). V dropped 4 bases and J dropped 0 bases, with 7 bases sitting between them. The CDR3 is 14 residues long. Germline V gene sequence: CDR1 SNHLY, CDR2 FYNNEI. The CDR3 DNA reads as TGTGCCAGCAGTGTGCAGGGCTCTGGAAACACCATATATTTT. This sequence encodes CASSVQGSGNTIYF.

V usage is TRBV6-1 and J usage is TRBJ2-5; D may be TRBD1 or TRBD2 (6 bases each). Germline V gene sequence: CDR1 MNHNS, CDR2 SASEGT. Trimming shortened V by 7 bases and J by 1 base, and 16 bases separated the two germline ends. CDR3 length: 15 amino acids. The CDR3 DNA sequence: TGTGCCAGCAACCATGGGGGGACACCCCAAGAGACCCAGTACTTC. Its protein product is CASNHGGTPQETQYF.

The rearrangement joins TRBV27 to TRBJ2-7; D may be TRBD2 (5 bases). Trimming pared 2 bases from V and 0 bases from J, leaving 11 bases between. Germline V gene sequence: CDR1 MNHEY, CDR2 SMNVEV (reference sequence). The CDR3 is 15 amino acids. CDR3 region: CASSLPERISYEQYF. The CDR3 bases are TGTGCCAGCAGTTTACCCGAGCGGATCTCCTACGAGCAGTACTTC.

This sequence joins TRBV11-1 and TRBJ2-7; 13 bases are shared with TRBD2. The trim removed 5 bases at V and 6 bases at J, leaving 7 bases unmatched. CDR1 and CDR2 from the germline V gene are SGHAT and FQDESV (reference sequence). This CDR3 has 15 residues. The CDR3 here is CASSALAGGTAEQYF. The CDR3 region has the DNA TGTGCCAGCAGCGCACTAGCGGGAGGGACCGCCGAGCAGTACTTC.

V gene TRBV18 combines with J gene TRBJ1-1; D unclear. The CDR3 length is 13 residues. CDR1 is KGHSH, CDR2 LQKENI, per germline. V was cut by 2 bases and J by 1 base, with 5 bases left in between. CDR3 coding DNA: TGTGCCAGCTCACCAATGAGGAACACTGAAGCTTTCTTT. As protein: CASSPMRNTEAFF.

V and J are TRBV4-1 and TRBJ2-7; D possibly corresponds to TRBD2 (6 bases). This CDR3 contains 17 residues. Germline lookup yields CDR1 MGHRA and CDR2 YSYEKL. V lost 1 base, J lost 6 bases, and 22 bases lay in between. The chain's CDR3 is CASSQVDLGFGRGEQYF. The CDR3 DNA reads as TGCGCCAGCAGCCAAGTCGATTTAGGGTTCGGGAGAGGCGAGCAGTACTTC.

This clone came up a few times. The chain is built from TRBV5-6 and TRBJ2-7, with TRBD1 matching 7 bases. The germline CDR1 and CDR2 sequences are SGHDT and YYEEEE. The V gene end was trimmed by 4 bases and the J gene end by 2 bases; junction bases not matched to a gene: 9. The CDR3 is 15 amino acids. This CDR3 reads CASSPHRGRTYEQYF. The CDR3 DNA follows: TGTGCCAGCAGCCCGCACAGGGGAAGGACCTACGAGCAGTACTTC.

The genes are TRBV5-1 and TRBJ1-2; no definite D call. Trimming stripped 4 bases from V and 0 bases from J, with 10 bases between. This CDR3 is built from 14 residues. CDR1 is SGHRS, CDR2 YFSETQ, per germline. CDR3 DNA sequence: TGCGCCAGCAGCCCGTCCGCGGCTAACTATGGCTACACCTTC. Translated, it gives CASSPSAANYGYTF. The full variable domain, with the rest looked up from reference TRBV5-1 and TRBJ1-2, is KAGVTQTPRYLIKTRGQQVTLSCSPISGHRSVSWYQQTPGQGLQFLFEYFSETQRNKGNFPGRFSGRQFSNSRSEMNVSTLELGDSALYLCASSPSAANYGYTFGSGTRLTVV.

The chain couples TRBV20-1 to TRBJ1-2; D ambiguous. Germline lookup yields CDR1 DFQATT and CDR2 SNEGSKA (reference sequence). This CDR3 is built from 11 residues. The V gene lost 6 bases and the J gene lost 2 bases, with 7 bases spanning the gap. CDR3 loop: CSASENYGYTF. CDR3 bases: TGCAGTGCATCAGAAAACTATGGCTACACCTTC.